Shown below are 11 T cell receptor beta chains from a single sample sequenced in a study of CD8 T cells in ankylosing spondylitis. No antigen has been identified for these receptors. MiXCR was run by TCRdb on the 5' RACE reads, yielding one entry per CDR3 protein. This sample has a few hundred thousand distinct CDR3 sequences; approximately 8% occur once, and the top ten carry roughly 14%. Study findings and constraints: Characteristic of ankylosing spondylitis blood, it appeared, was a TCR beta motif comprising about eight highly homologous variants.

The sequenced sample consisted of blood, either unsorted or a sorted T cell fraction (not recorded which). Receptors originate from a male donor with ankylosing spondylitis.

The chain carries TRBV7-9 and TRBJ2-7; tentatively, D is TRBD1 or TRBD2 (5 bases each). CDR1 is SEHNR and CDR2 is FQNEAQ in the germline V gene (reference sequence). Trimming removed 3 bases from V and 0 bases from J, with 12 bases in between. The CDR3 loop spans 15 amino acids. CDR3 nucleotide sequence: TGTGCCAGCAGCTTTGTGGGGCGGGCCTCCTACGAGCAGTACTTC. It specifies CASSFVGRASYEQYF.

V gene TRBV12-5 combines with J gene TRBJ2-5; D may be TRBD2 (6 bases). The germline V and J ends were trimmed by 1 base and 5 bases, with 17 bases remaining between them. Per germline, CDR1 LGHNT and CDR2 FRNRAP. CDR3 size: 16 residues. The CDR3 loop is CASGLGVGSLGETQYF. The CDR3 nucleotides are TGTGCTAGTGGTTTGGGGGTCGGGAGCCTCGGGGAGACCCAGTACTTC.

This clonotype showed up just a few times. This chain joins TRBV20-1 and TRBJ2-1, with 10 bases matching TRBD2. The CDR3 extends over 14 amino acids. Germline V CDR1 and CDR2: DFQATT, SNEGSKA (reference sequence). With V trimmed by 0 bases and J by 9 bases, 5 bases remained unmatched. DNA of the CDR3: TGCAGTGCTAGAGACCTAGCGGGAGTGGGTGAGCAGTTCTTC. Translation: CSARDLAGVGEQFF.

Concerning this clonotype itself: Germline and junction disagree at one end, which may indicate a read error. The V and J genes are TRBV30 and TRBJ1-2, with D tentatively TRBD1 (6 bases). This CDR3 spans 13 amino acids. Germline V lookup: CDR1 GTSNPN, CDR2 SVGIG (reference sequence). The CDR3 nucleotides read TGTGCCTGGAGCGGTACAGGGAACTGTGGCTACACCTTC. Encoded protein: CAWSGTGNCGYTF.

The chain is built from TRBV20-1 and TRBJ2-2, with 10 bases that match TRBD2. Germline V lookup: CDR1 DFQATT, CDR2 SNEGSKA (reference sequence). There are 13 residues in the CDR3. The CDR3 spells CSALAGAGGELFF. The CDR3 nucleotides read TGCAGCGCCCTAGCGGGAGCGGGCGGGGAGCTGTTTTTT.

The chain uses TRBV28 and TRBJ1-2; D gene uncertain. This CDR3 contains 14 residues. The V and J ends lost 3 bases and 2 bases respectively, with 10 bases between them. Germline loops: CDR1 MDHEN, CDR2 SYDVKM. The DNA for the CDR3 is TGTGCCAGCAGTTTGTTTCGAGGAAACTATGGCTACACCTTC. As protein: CASSLFRGNYGYTF.

This clonotype was seen ten or more times. The chain is built from TRBV12-3 or TRBV12-4 and TRBJ2-1, with 8 bases aligning to TRBD2. The ends lost 5 bases at V and 12 bases at J; junction bases unmatched: 9. This CDR3 contains 13 residues. The CDR3 DNA sequence: TGTGCCAGCAGTACCGGGACTAGGTTTCGGCAGTTCTTC. Protein product: CASSTGTRFRQFF.

J is TRBJ2-7 and V is TRBV6-1, with 10 bases that match TRBD2. Germline lookup yields CDR1 MNHNS and CDR2 SASEGT. The CDR3 runs to 16 residues. V was clipped by 5 bases and J by 3 bases; unmatched bases: 10. In DNA, the CDR3 is TGTGCCAGCAGTACCCAGTCTAGCGGGAGTTACTACGAGCAGTACTTC. Amino acids: CASSTQSSGSYYEQYF.

The rearrangement joins TRBV30 to TRBJ1-4; no clear D. The CDR3 covers 14 residues. Between the trimmed V and J ends, which lost 3 bases and 0 bases, there was a span of 8 bases. CDR1 is GTSNPN and CDR2 is SVGIG in the germline V gene (reference sequence). The CDR3 DNA reads TGTGCCTGGAGGGATACAGCAACTAATGAAAAACTGTTTTTT. Amino acids: CAWRDTATNEKLFF.

This clonotype was recorded a few times. The chain links TRBV5-1 to TRBJ1-1; tentatively, D is TRBD1 (6 bases). CDR3 length equals 15 residues. CDR1 and CDR2 (germline): SGHRS, YFSETQ. V shed 0 bases and J shed 6 bases, with 15 bases lying between them. This CDR3 reads CASSLEGGRLAEAFF. The CDR3 DNA follows: TGCGCCAGCAGCTTGGAAGGGGGGAGGTTAGCTGAAGCTTTCTTT. Drawing the rest from reference TRBV5-1 and TRBJ1-1, the complete variable domain is KAGVTQTPRYLIKTRGQQVTLSCSPISGHRSVSWYQQTPGQGLQFLFEYFSETQRNKGNFPGRFSGRQFSNSRSEMNVSTLELGDSALYLCASSLEGGRLAEAFFGQGTRLTVV.

There are a few counts of this clonotype. V is TRBV20-1 and J is TRBJ2-5, with 10 bases that match TRBD1. The V and J ends lost 0 bases and 2 bases, in that order; junction bases with no gene match: 12. The CDR3 is made up of 18 amino acids. The germline V gene has CDR1 DFQATT and CDR2 SNEGSKA (reference sequence). DNA of the CDR3: TGCAGTGCTAGAGATAGGGCCGGACAGGGGGAAAAACAAGAGACCCAGTACTTC. Its protein is CSARDRAGQGEKQETQYF.